What follows are 28 T cell receptor beta chains derived from one specimen sequenced in a study of cytomegalovirus exposure and HLA in healthy donors. TCRdb's table, derived via immunoSEQ multiplex PCR, lists solely in-frame clones and lacks some. The data hold approximately 230,000 clones, with roughly 87% observed a single time. The sequenced sample consisted of PBMCs. The receptors derive from a man between 18 and 35 years old in good health and CMV-seropositive.

This clone occurred many times. V gene TRBV27 combines with J gene TRBJ2-5; no definite D call. Germline loops: CDR1 MNHEY, CDR2 SMNVEV (reference sequence). The V end was cut by 3 bases, the J end by 5 bases, with 10 bases between. This CDR3 contains 13 residues. CDR3 in amino acids: CASSFGDGETQYF. DNA for the CDR3: TGTGCCAGCAGTTTTGGGGATGGGGAGACCCAGTACTTC.

This clone was observed a handful of times. Other DNA sequences in the same sample also yield this CDR3. The V gene is TRBV5-1, the J gene TRBJ1-5; TRBD1 is a possible D gene (5 bases). With 0 bases removed from V and 3 bases from J, the gap between germline ends came to 10 bases. Per germline, CDR1 SGHRS and CDR2 YFSETQ. CDR3 length: 15 amino acids. For the CDR3, the DNA is TGCGCCAGCAGCTTGGGGGGGACCTCCAATCAGCCCCAGCATTTT. It yields the protein CASSLGGTSNQPQHF.

This chain joins TRBV5-1 and TRBJ2-2; 7 bases are shared with TRBD2. The V segment lost 5 bases and the J segment 3 bases; nucleotides outside the gene matches: 1. Germline lookup yields CDR1 SGHRS and CDR2 YFSETQ. This CDR3 has 13 residues. The CDR3 nucleotides read TGCGCCAGCAGGGGAGGGGACACCGGGGAGCTGTTTTTT. Amino acids: CASRGGDTGELFF.

This chain uses TRBV28 with TRBJ2-7, with 9 bases aligning to TRBD1. CDR1 and CDR2 (germline): MDHEN, SYDVKM. J lost 7 bases, V lost 4 bases, and 8 bases had no gene match. The CDR3 is made up of 14 amino acids. Written as DNA, the CDR3 is TGTGCCAGCAGTTCCCGGGACAGGGTCTGGGAGCAGTACTTC. This translates into CASSSRDRVWEQYF.

V is TRBV27 and J is TRBJ2-7; D unresolved. This CDR3 comprises 15 residues. Germline values: CDR1 MNHEY, CDR2 SMNVEV (reference sequence). With 0 bases removed from V and 1 base from J, the gap between germline ends came to 10 bases. The CDR3 nucleotides are TGTGCCAGCAGTTTATCCCTGGGCAGATCCTACGAGCAGTACTTC. The encoded protein is CASSLSLGRSYEQYF.

V usage is TRBV5-1 and J usage is TRBJ2-5; tentative D call: TRBD1 (6 bases). V shed 0 bases and J shed 5 bases, with 17 bases lying between them. CDR1 is SGHRS and CDR2 is YFSETQ in the germline V gene. The CDR3 is 16 amino acids. CDR3 coding DNA: TGCGCCAGCAGCTTGGGTCGCAAAGGGGGTTCGGAGACCCAGTACTTC. Protein sequence: CASSLGRKGGSETQYF.

A single count supports this clone. This sequence joins TRBV6-5 and TRBJ1-2; D unresolved. CDR3 length: 14 amino acids. The germline V gene has CDR1 MNHEY and CDR2 SVGAGI. Trimming took off 10 bases at V and 6 bases at J, with 21 bases between the two ends. This CDR3 is CATTSHSSGDGYTF. CDR3 coding DNA: TGTGCCACCACAAGTCATTCCTCCGGTGATGGCTACACCTTC.

The V and J genes are TRBV6-5 and TRBJ2-3; D is undetermined. The CDR3 contains 13 residues. V shed 0 bases and J shed 6 bases, with 7 bases lying between them. Germline V gene sequence: CDR1 MNHEY, CDR2 SVGAGI. Here the CDR3 reads CASSYSEGDTQYF. The CDR3 coding sequence is TGTGCCAGCAGTTACTCCGAAGGGGATACGCAGTATTTT.

This chain links TRBV6-5 with TRBJ1-2; D gene ambiguous. CDR1 MNHEY and CDR2 SVGAGI come from the germline V gene. The CDR3 consists of 11 residues. Trimming shortened V by 4 bases and J by 4 bases, and 4 bases separated the two germline ends. The CDR3 loop reads CASSSFYGYTF. The CDR3 region has the DNA TGTGCCAGCAGTTCTTTCTATGGCTACACCTTC.

The rearrangement joins TRBV28 to TRBJ2-1, with 11 bases that match TRBD2. CDR3 size: 15 residues. Losses at the gene ends were 4 bases for V and 7 bases for J; bases not matched to a gene: 6. Germline loops: CDR1 MDHEN, CDR2 SYDVKM. CDR3 sequence reads: CASSSRLAGTNEQFF. CDR3 in DNA: TGTGCCAGCAGTTCACGACTAGCGGGGACGAATGAGCAGTTCTTC.

This chain joins TRBV2 and TRBJ2-5; a possible D gene is TRBD2 (5 bases). The V end was cut by 3 bases, the J end by 5 bases, with 13 bases between. The CDR3 is made up of 14 amino acids. CDR1 and CDR2 from the germline V gene are SNHLY and FYNNEI. CDR3 sequence (DNA): TGTGCCAGCAGTGACCGAGCGAGGGAGGAGACCCAGTACTTC. Translated, it gives CASSDRAREETQYF.

The chain has TRBV2 and TRBJ2-7; 8 bases are a match to TRBD1. The CDR3 covers 14 residues. V lost 6 bases to trimming and J lost 0 bases; unmatched junction nucleotides: 4. The germline gives CDR1 SNHLY, CDR2 FYNNEI. CDR3 coding DNA: TGTGCCAGCAGCCGGGACAGGATCTCCTACGAGCAGTACTTC. Translating gives CASSRDRISYEQYF.

The chain recombines TRBV10-1 with TRBJ2-1; D may be TRBD2 (6 bases). V was trimmed by 0 bases and J by 9 bases, leaving 12 bases between them. This CDR3 comprises 14 residues. Germline CDR1 and CDR2: WNHNN and SYGVQD (reference sequence). For the CDR3, the DNA is TGCGCCAGCAGTGAGTCGGGGTCTAGCGTTGAGCAGTTCTTC. As protein: CASSESGSSVEQFF.

The chain's CDR3 is CASSSSWNQPQHF. CDR3 in DNA: TGTGCCAGCAGCTCAAGTTGGAACCAGCCCCAGCATTTT. J is TRBJ1-5 and V is TRBV7-9, with D hard to call. The germline CDR1 and CDR2 sequences are SEHNR and FQNEAQ (reference sequence). Trimming shortened V by 4 bases and J by 7 bases, and 11 bases separated the two germline ends. This CDR3 has 13 residues.

This rearrangement joins TRBV18 to TRBJ2-7; D may be TRBD2 (5 bases). CDR1 and CDR2 from the germline V gene are KGHSH and LQKENI. There are 14 residues in the CDR3. V was trimmed by 6 bases and J by 5 bases, leaving 17 bases between them. The CDR3, as DNA: TGTGCCAGCTCTCTAGCCTGGGGTGCCGACGAGCAGTACTTC. Its protein product is CASSLAWGADEQYF.

The chain has TRBV7-9 and TRBJ2-7; 8 bases map to TRBD2. V shed 5 bases, J shed 5 bases, and the junction held 5 bases outside the gene matches. This CDR3 has 13 residues. From germline, CDR1 is SEHNR and CDR2 FQNEAQ (reference sequence). The CDR3 is CASSPGTSHEQYF. In nucleotides, the CDR3 is TGTGCCAGCAGCCCGGGGACTAGTCACGAGCAGTACTTC. The variable domain in full, with the rest retrieved from reference TRBV7-9 and TRBJ2-7, is DTGVSQNPRHKITKRGQNVTFRCDPISEHNRLYWYRQTLGQGPEFLTYFQNEAQLEKSRLLSDRFSAERPKGSFSTLEIQRTEQGDSAMYLCASSPGTSHEQYFGPGTRLTVT.

Written as DNA, the CDR3 is TGTGCCAGCTCACCACTACGGTTATCGAACACCGGGGAGCTGTTTTTT. Its protein product is CASSPLRLSNTGELFF. The chain joins TRBV18 to TRBJ2-2; D ambiguous. Trimming pared 1 base from V and 0 bases from J, leaving 9 bases between. This CDR3 has 16 residues. Germline V gives CDR1 KGHSH, CDR2 LQKENI.

This chain joins TRBV7-8 and TRBJ2-3; TRBD2 aligns across 8 bases. The trim removed 4 bases at V and 5 bases at J, leaving 11 bases unmatched. Germline CDR1 SGHVS, CDR2 FQNEAQ. There are 16 residues in the CDR3. CDR3: CASSSRASGFVDTQYF. In nucleotides, the CDR3 is TGTGCCAGCAGCTCCCGCGCTAGCGGGTTTGTAGATACGCAGTATTTT. The complete variable domain, with remaining parts taken from reference TRBV7-8 and TRBJ2-3, reads GAGVSQSPRYKVAKRGQDVALRCDPISGHVSLFWYQQALGQGPEFLTYFQNEAQLDKSGLPSDRFFAERPEGSVSTLKIQRTQQEDSAVYLCASSSRASGFVDTQYFGPGTRLTVL.

V is TRBV19 and J is TRBJ2-7, with 7 bases fitting TRBD2. Germline V gene lookup returns CDR1 LNHDA and CDR2 SQIVND (reference sequence). V gave up 8 bases and J gave up 3 bases; unmatched junction bases: 1. The CDR3 has 11 amino acids. CDR3: CASGGGYEQYF. The CDR3 DNA is TGTGCCAGTGGGGGGGGCTACGAGCAGTACTTC.

The chain uses TRBV7-6 and TRBJ2-7; D unclear. Trimming took 1 base from V and 5 from J, leaving 15 bases between them. Germline CDR1 SGHVS, CDR2 FNYEAQ. The CDR3 runs to 15 residues. CDR3 residues: CASSLGEGLGNEQYF. DNA for the CDR3: TGTGCCAGCAGCTTAGGGGAAGGGTTGGGGAACGAGCAGTACTTC.

The chain recombines TRBV2 with TRBJ1-2; the D is unclear. The CDR3 contains 14 residues. The germline gives CDR1 SNHLY, CDR2 FYNNEI. V shed 7 bases and J shed 4 bases, with 16 bases lying between them. The chain's CDR3 is CASKLDLRSYGYTF. In nucleotides, the CDR3 is TGTGCCAGCAAATTGGACCTGCGGAGCTATGGCTACACCTTC.

Here the CDR3 DNA reads TGTGCCAGCAGGCCGGCGGAATCCTACGAGCAGTACTTC. Its protein product is CASRPAESYEQYF. J is TRBJ2-7 and V is TRBV6-5; D remains ambiguous. Germline CDR1 is MNHEY and CDR2 is SVGAGI. This CDR3 has 13 amino acids. V lost 6 bases, J lost 1 base, and 10 bases lay in between.

The chain couples TRBV27 to TRBJ2-1, with 9 positions matching TRBD2. With 5 bases clipped from V and 8 bases from J, the junction kept 7 bases outside the gene matches. The CDR3 covers 14 residues. Germline CDR1 and CDR2: MNHEY and SMNVEV (reference sequence). CDR3 sequence reads: CASSPRTSADEQFF. The CDR3 region has the DNA TGTGCCAGCAGTCCCCGGACTAGCGCGGATGAGCAGTTCTTC.

The chain uses TRBV2 and TRBJ2-1, with TRBD2 as a possible D gene (5 bases). From germline, CDR1 is SNHLY and CDR2 FYNNEI. The CDR3 consists of 14 residues. V was pared by 3 bases and J by 2 bases, with 8 bases between. The CDR3 nucleotides read TGTGCCAGCAGTGAGGGGAGCCCCTACAATGAGCAGTTCTTC. As protein: CASSEGSPYNEQFF.

The V and J genes are TRBV6-5 and TRBJ1-1; D ambiguous. The germline V and J ends were trimmed by 0 bases and 1 base, with 12 bases remaining between them. This CDR3 is built from 16 residues. Germline V gene data show CDR1 as MNHEY and CDR2 as SVGAGI. The DNA of the CDR3 is TGTGCCAGCAGTTACTCGCATGCTCAGTCGAACACTGAAGCTTTCTTT. Amino acids: CASSYSHAQSNTEAFF.

The chain recombines TRBV9 with TRBJ2-2; 10 positions match TRBD2. Germline CDR1 and CDR2: SGDLS and YYNGEE. The CDR3 consists of 19 residues. The V and J ends lost 3 bases and 0 bases, in that order; junction bases with no gene match: 11. The CDR3 sequence: CASSGRRLAGDPNTGELFF. The DNA of the CDR3 is TGTGCCAGCAGCGGCCGTCGGCTAGCGGGGGACCCGAACACCGGGGAGCTGTTTTTT.

The chain is built from TRBV18 and TRBJ1-1, with 11 bases aligning to TRBD1. Looked up from germline, CDR1 is KGHSH and CDR2 is LQKENI. CDR3 length equals 13 residues. V trimming: 6 bases; J trimming: 3 bases; junction bases outside the gene matches: 0. The CDR3 loop reads CASSGQGDTEAFF. CDR3 in DNA: TGTGCCAGCTCGGGACAGGGGGACACTGAAGCTTTCTTT.

This clone has a single count. The CDR3: CASSLRSGRTGGELFF. The CDR3 nucleotides are TGCGCCAGCAGCTTGCGTAGCGGGAGAACTGGAGGGGAGCTGTTTTTT. The V call is TRBV5-1, the J call TRBJ2-2; 9 bases fit TRBD2. CDR1 SGHRS and CDR2 YFSETQ come from the germline V gene. The CDR3 runs to 16 residues. The trim removed 1 base at V and 8 bases at J, leaving 9 bases unmatched.